This T cell receptor beta chain was profiled in a study of shared clonotypes between healthy human individuals. Background on the study: Participating donors consisted of two women and a few men aged 18 to 49. Study findings and constraints: With few donors, the genetic and exposure-history diversity represented was limited.

Notes on this clone: Its antigen is currently unknown.

The authors divided CD4+ cells into CD45RA+ naive and CD45RA-negative memory subsets. The CDR3 contains 14 residues. CDR1 SGHRS and CDR2 YFSETQ come from the germline V gene. V was clipped by 0 bases and J by 5 bases, with 11 bases between them. TCRdb's copy holds only in-frame clones and misses some; the assay was immunoSEQ multiplex PCR. The data contain approximately 2.3 million clones, over 85% of them singletons. The sequenced sample consisted of naive CD4+ T cells from PBMCs. Subset defined: CD45RA+ positively selected. The V gene is TRBV5-1, the J gene TRBJ1-1; D unresolved. The sequence was obtained from a man between 18 and 35 years old in good health. Some clones in this sample may be carry-over from other donors' samples. The CDR3 here is CASSLVSRETEAFF. The DNA of the CDR3 is TGCGCCAGCAGCTTGGTCAGTCGTGAAACTGAAGCTTTCTTT.